Listed below are T cell receptor beta chains from one sample, sequenced in a study of regulatory T cells in long-lasting Graves disease. TCRdb re-analysed the multiplex PCR reads in MiXCR, keeping a single row per CDR3 protein. This table has about 540,000 distinct CDR3 sequences, less than 15% appearing once. The sample also formed part of further work on T cells in Graves' hyperthyroidism and ophthalmopathy.

The sequencing used peripheral blood mononuclear cells (PBMCs), collected at new diagnosis, from a patient treated with antithyroid drugs. These receptors were obtained from a man aged 25-45 years with Graves disease. Each CDR3 is given with its conserved first and last residue. The D gene is left open where the match is weak. Clone size appears in some rows only: once, few, many, or a class for an expanded clone.

TRBJ2-7 . TRBV24-1 many TGTGCCACCAGTGACCCTGACAGATACGAGCAGTACTTC CATSDPDRYEQYF
TRBJ2-1 TRBD2 TRBV7-9 few TGTGCCAGCAGCTCAGGGACTAGCGGGTGGAGCTCCTACAATGAGCAGTTCTTC CASSSGTSGWSSYNEQFF
TRBJ2-1 TRBD2 TRBV12-3/TRBV12-4 many TGTGCCAGCAGGCGGGGGGCTAGCGGGAGCCATGAGCAGTTCTTC CASRRGASGSHEQFF
TRBJ2-5 . TRBV27 many TGTGCCAGCCCTAGTACGGGAGAGACCCAGTACTTC CASPSTGETQYF
TRBJ2-7 . TRBV7-4 many TGTGCCAGCATCCTTCCAGGGGAGAACTACGAGCAGTACTTC CASILPGENYEQYF
TRBJ2-7 TRBD1 TRBV29-1 many TGCAGCGTTGTACGGCCAGGGGGCTTCTACGAGCAGTACTTC CSVVRPGGFYEQYF
TRBJ2-1 . TRBV20-1 . TGCAGTGCTCCGAGGTTAGACTTTGAGCAGTTCTTC CSAPRLDFEQFF
TRBJ2-1 TRBD2 TRBV6-1 few TGTGCCAGCAGGGCTAGCGGGACCTACAATGAGCAGTTCTTC CASRASGTYNEQFF
TRBJ2-1 TRBD1 TRBV20-1 many TGCAGTGCTAGAGAACAGGGGATGGGGAATGAGCAGTTCTTC CSAREQGMGNEQFF
TRBJ2-3 TRBD1 TRBV7-9 many TGTGCCAGCAGCTTAGCAGGGGGCTGGACAGATACGCAGTATTTT CASSLAGGWTDTQYF
TRBJ2-1 . TRBV29-1 . TGCAGCGTTGAAGATTTCCCGGACTACTCCTTGGGCTCCTACAATGAGCAGTTCTTC CSVEDFPDYSLGSYNEQFF
TRBJ1-5 . TRBV12-3/TRBV12-4 many TGTGCCAGCAGATCACAGAGTAATCAGCCCCAGCATTTT CASRSQSNQPQHF
TRBJ2-3 TRBD1 TRBV9 many TGTGCCAGCAGCAAAGGGACAGTTAGAACAGATACGCAGTATTTT CASSKGTVRTDTQYF
TRBJ2-3 TRBD1 TRBV18 many TGTGCCAGCTCACCACTTTCACAGGGGAACACAGATACGCAGTATTTT CASSPLSQGNTDTQYF
TRBJ1-6 TRBD1 TRBV20-1 . TGCAGTGCCAGGGACAGCCAATATTCACCCCTCCACTTT CSARDSQYSPLHF
TRBJ2-3 . TRBV7-9 . TGTGCCAGCAGTCCAGGGGCTAGCGCTACCACAGATACGCAGTATTTT CASSPGASATTDTQYF
TRBJ2-1 TRBD2 TRBV29-1 many TGCAGCGGGGCCCCTAGCGGACTATACAATGAGCAGTTCTTC CSGAPSGLYNEQFF
TRBJ2-3 TRBD2 TRBV5-1 many TGCGCCAGCAGCCCCCCCCTAGCGGGAGGGGATACGCAGTATTTT CASSPPLAGGDTQYF
TRBJ2-3 TRBD1 TRBV29-1 many TGCAGCGTTGAAGTCGGGACAGGCTTTAGCACAGATACGCAGTATTTT CSVEVGTGFSTDTQYF
TRBJ1-3 . TRBV5-1 few TGCGCCAGCAGCGCCGGGGCGGACGGAAACACCATATATTTT CASSAGADGNTIYF
TRBJ2-5 . TRBV24-1 many TGTGCCACCAGTGACCGGACAGAAGAGACCCAGTACTTC CATSDRTEETQYF
TRBJ2-5 . TRBV6-1 . TGTGCCAGCAGTGGATCGGGGGCTGGAGAGACCCAGTACTTC CASSGSGAGETQYF
TRBJ2-1 TRBD1 TRBV5-1 many TGCGCCAGCAGCCCCGGGGACAGGGGATTCGGCTACAATGAGCAGTTCTTC CASSPGDRGFGYNEQFF
TRBJ2-3 . TRBV11-2 many TGTGCCAGCAGCTCCCGGACTAGCACAGATACGCAGTATTTT CASSSRTSTDTQYF
TRBJ2-7 . TRBV27 . TGTGCCAGCAGAACCTATATTGACTACGAGCAGTACTTC CASRTYIDYEQYF
TRBJ2-5 . TRBV3-1 . TGTGCCAGCAGCGACCTGGGGGAGACCCAGTACTTC CASSDLGETQYF
TRBJ1-3 . TRBV4-1 few TGCGCCAGCAGCCAACCTTTGTCTGGAAACACCATATATTTT CASSQPLSGNTIYF
TRBJ1-4 TRBD1 TRBV27 many TGTGCCAGCAGTCTCAGGGGGCAGGGTGAAAAACTGTTTTTT CASSLRGQGEKLFF
TRBJ2-3 TRBD2 TRBV2 many TGTGCCAGCAGTGAAGGAGCGGGGACAGATACGCAGTATTTT CASSEGAGTDTQYF
TRBJ1-5 . TRBV12-5 many TGTGCTAGTGGGCTCGTTGTAAATCAGCCCCAGCATTTT CASGLVVNQPQHF
TRBJ2-4 TRBD1 TRBV18 . TGTGCCAGCTCCCCAAGTTCGACAGGGATACGGGCCAAAAACATTCGGTACTTC CASSPSSTGIRAKNIRYF
TRBJ2-2 . TRBV7-9 . TGTGCCAGCAGCTTCCAAGCCGGGGAGCTGTCTTTT CASSFQAGELSF
TRBJ2-2 TRBD2 TRBV4-1 . TGCGCCAGCAGCCAACTGGGACTAGCGGCGAACACCGGGGAGCTGTTTTTT CASSQLGLAANTGELFF
TRBJ1-1 TRBD1 TRBV6-1 few TGTGCCAGCAGCGTCCGGGGGGTGGGGACAGCAGAGAACACTGAAGCTTTCTTT CASSVRGVGTAENTEAFF
TRBJ2-5 . TRBV11-1 many TGTGCCAGCAGCTCACGACTCGCAGAGGTGGAGACCCAGTACTTC CASSSRLAEVETQYF
TRBJ2-7 . TRBV15 many TGTGCCACCAGCAGAGCCGGGACTGAATACGAGCAGTACTTC CATSRAGTEYEQYF
TRBJ1-3 . TRBV6-1 . TGTGCCAGCAGTGAGGGGGGATCCGGCTCTGGAAACACCATATATTTT CASSEGGSGSGNTIYF
TRBJ2-1 TRBD2 TRBV5-6 many TGTGCCAGCAGCTCTCGTCGGCCTAGCGGGAGAAGTGAGCAGTTCTTC CASSSRRPSGRSEQFF
TRBJ2-7 . TRBV29-1 few TGCAGCGTCGCGACTGATTTATACGAGCAGTACTTC CSVATDLYEQYF
TRBJ2-5 . TRBV15 many TGTGCCACCAGCCCACGCGGCGGGCGGCAAGAGACCCAGTACTTC CATSPRGGRQETQYF
TRBJ2-1 TRBD2 TRBV6-2/TRBV6-3 once TGTGCCAGCATACTGGGTGGACTAGCGCCAAACAATGAGCATTTCTTC CASILGGLAPNNEHFF
TRBJ2-5 TRBD2 TRBV7-9 . TGTGCCAGCAGCTTCCCCCTCGTCGCCGGGGGGGAGGAGACCCAGTACTTC CASSFPLVAGGEETQYF
TRBJ2-1 . TRBV4-2 . TGTGCCAGCAGCCAAGAAGGTATGCTCGGTCACAATGAGCAGTTCTTC CASSQEGMLGHNEQFF
TRBJ1-2 . TRBV5-1 many TGCGCCAGCAGCTTATACAGGAACCCTAACTATGGCTACACCTTC CASSLYRNPNYGYTF
TRBJ2-5 . TRBV11-1 many TGTGCCAGCAGCTTGAACCGGGACCCATTGACCCAAGAGACCCAGTACTTC CASSLNRDPLTQETQYF
TRBJ2-1 . TRBV7-8 . TGTGCCAGCAGCTTAGAGCCAGGGGTGCAGTTCTTC CASSLEPGVQFF
TRBJ2-1 . TRBV2 many TGTGCCAGCAGTGGGAGGAATGAGCAGTTCTTC CASSGRNEQFF
TRBJ2-3 . TRBV10-3 few TGTGCCATCAGTGACTCTCCTGGCACAGATACGCAGTATTTT CAISDSPGTDTQYF
TRBJ1-2 . TRBV30 . TGTGCCGGAGGGGGACTCCTCTATGGCTACACCTTC CAGGGLLYGYTF
TRBJ2-2 . TRBV5-1 few TGCGCCAGCAGCTTGGCCAGGTCCGGGGAGCTGTTTTTT CASSLARSGELFF
TRBJ2-1 . TRBV13 many TGTGCCAGCAGCTTCAGGACCACTCTTCAATACAATGAGCAGTTCTTC CASSFRTTLQYNEQFF
TRBJ2-2 . TRBV2 few TGTGCCAGCAGGGGAACCACCGGGGAGCTGTTTTTT CASRGTTGELFF
TRBJ2-1 TRBD2 TRBV5-1 many TGCGCCAGCAGCCGCAGCGGGAGATCGGGGAATGAGCAGTTCTTC CASSRSGRSGNEQFF